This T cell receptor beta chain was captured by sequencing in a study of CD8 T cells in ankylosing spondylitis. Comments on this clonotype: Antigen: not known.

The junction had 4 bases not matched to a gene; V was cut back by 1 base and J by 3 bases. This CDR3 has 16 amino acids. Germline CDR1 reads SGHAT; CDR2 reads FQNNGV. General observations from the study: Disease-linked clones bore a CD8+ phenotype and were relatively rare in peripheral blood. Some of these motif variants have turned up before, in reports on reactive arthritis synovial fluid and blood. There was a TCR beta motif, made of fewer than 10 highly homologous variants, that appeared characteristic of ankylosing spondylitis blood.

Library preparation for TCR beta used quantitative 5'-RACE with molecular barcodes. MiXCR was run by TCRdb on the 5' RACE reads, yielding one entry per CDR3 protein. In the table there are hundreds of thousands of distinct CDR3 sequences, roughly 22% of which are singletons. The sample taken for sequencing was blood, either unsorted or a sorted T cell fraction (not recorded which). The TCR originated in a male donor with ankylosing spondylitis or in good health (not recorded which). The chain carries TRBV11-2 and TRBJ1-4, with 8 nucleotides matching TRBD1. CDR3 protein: CASSLGTGNANEKLFF. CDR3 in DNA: TGTGCCAGCAGCTTAGGGACAGGGAATGCTAATGAAAAACTGTTTTTT.